One and the same sample provided the 30 T cell receptor beta chains below, sequenced in a study of OX40 agonist ivuxolimab in advanced cancers. Sequencing was performed with immunoSEQ multiplex PCR; in TCRdb, only in-frame clones are kept and a portion is missing. The sample lists about 35,000 clones; around 84% were seen once. Sequenced material: CD4+ or CD8+ T cells sorted from blood, taken in a trial of the OX40 agonist ivuxolimab. The receptor source for this set is an adult with an advanced solid tumor such as melanoma, head and neck, liver or kidney cancer.

This clone was detected a few times. Other DNA variants within this sample encode the same CDR3. V usage is TRBV7-2 and J usage is TRBJ2-1; 11 bases are shared with TRBD2. V lost 5 bases to trimming and J lost 4 bases; unmatched junction nucleotides: 4. The CDR3 covers 15 residues. Germline assignment: CDR1 SGHTA and CDR2 FQGNSA. The CDR3 spells CASSLLAGGYNEQFF. CDR3 DNA sequence: TGTGCCAGCAGCCTTTTAGCGGGGGGGTACAATGAGCAGTTCTTC.

CDR3 region: CASSRSSSSYEQYF. CDR3 DNA: TGTGCCAGCAGCCGATCTTCTAGCTCCTACGAGCAGTACTTC. This chain joins TRBV13 and TRBJ2-7; D call uncertain. Germline lookup yields CDR1 PRHDT and CDR2 FYEKMQ (reference sequence). The CDR3 spans 14 residues. Trimming took off 5 bases at V and 0 bases at J, with 11 bases between the two ends.

This clone has more than one count but fewer than ten. The chain employs TRBV4-2 and TRBJ1-5, with D unresolved. V dropped 0 bases and J dropped 11 bases, with 8 bases sitting between them. In germline, CDR1 is LGHNA, CDR2 YNFKEQ. CDR3 length: 12 residues. Here the CDR3 DNA reads TGTGCCAGCAGCCAAGAATCCGGGACCCAGCATTTT. The encoded protein is CASSQESGTQHF.

This sequence joins TRBV7-2 and TRBJ1-1; 9 nucleotides agree with TRBD1. This CDR3 region has 15 residues. From germline, CDR1 is SGHTA and CDR2 FQGNSA. The ends lost 4 bases at V and 4 bases at J; junction bases unmatched: 7. The CDR3 coding sequence is TGTGCCAGCAGCTGGACAGGGGTCAAGAGCACTGAAGCTTTCTTT. Its protein is CASSWTGVKSTEAFF.

This chain connects TRBV18 to TRBJ2-1, with 7 bases aligning to TRBD2. The V segment lost 0 bases and the J segment 8 bases; nucleotides outside the gene matches: 7. Germline V gene lookup returns CDR1 KGHSH and CDR2 LQKENI. This CDR3 has 15 amino acids. Here the CDR3 DNA reads TGTGCCAGCTCACCACCTGCCGGGGGAGGGGATGAGCAGTTCTTC. The encoded protein is CASSPPAGGGDEQFF. Full variable domain (missing parts from reference TRBV18 and TRBJ2-1): NAGVMQNPRHLVRRRGQEARLRCSPMKGHSHVYWYRQLPEEGLKFMVYLQKENIIDESGMPKERFSAEFPKEGPSILRIQQVVRGDSAAYFCASSPPAGGGDEQFFGPGTRLTVL.

CDR3 residues: CALGQGRSDEQFF. CDR3 sequence (DNA): TGTGCCTTAGGACAGGGACGGTCGGATGAGCAGTTCTTC. The rearrangement uses TRBV10-3 and TRBJ2-1, with 8 bases fitting TRBD1. Per the germline V gene, CDR1 is ENHRY and CDR2 is SYGVKD. The CDR3 contains 13 residues. V shed 11 bases and J 8 bases; nucleotides not matched to a gene: 11.

The chain joins TRBV7-8 to TRBJ2-1; tentatively, D is TRBD2 (6 bases). V shed 5 bases and J shed 2 bases, with 19 bases lying between them. The CDR3 runs 17 residues. Germline V CDR1 and CDR2: SGHVS, FQNEAQ. Here the CDR3 DNA reads TGTGCCAGCAGCCCGGCATTCCGGGAGCGTCCCTACAATGAGCAGTTCTTC. Encoded protein: CASSPAFRERPYNEQFF.

The V call is TRBV7-3, the J call TRBJ1-1; D gene unclear. The CDR3 runs to 14 residues. V was pared by 6 bases and J by 1 base, with 12 bases between. Germline V gives CDR1 SGHTA, CDR2 FQGTGA. CDR3 sequence reads: CASRSKEENTEAFF. DNA for the CDR3: TGTGCCAGCAGGTCGAAGGAAGAGAACACTGAAGCTTTCTTT.

This clone was counted a single time. The rearrangement uses TRBV23-1 and TRBJ2-5; TRBD1 might be the D (7 bases). The J call may be incorrect, as the DNA end agrees better with TRBJ2-7. TRBV23-1 belongs to the ORF category, with a function that is uncertain. The CDR3 sequence is 16 residues long. The CDR3 is CASSQSRQGGPYEQYF. The CDR3 bases are TGCGCCAGCAGTCAATCCAGACAGGGAGGTCCTTACGAGCAGTACTTC.

The V and J genes are TRBV27 and TRBJ2-2; D not resolved. The V end lost 3 bases, the J end lost 0 bases, and 14 bases lay between the germline ends. The germline V gene encodes CDR1 MNHEY and CDR2 SMNVEV (reference sequence). The CDR3 is 17 residues long. CDR3: CASSFQWVLANTGELFF. CDR3 in DNA: TGTGCCAGCAGTTTTCAATGGGTCCTAGCGAACACCGGGGAGCTGTTTTTT.

CDR3 DNA: TGTGCCACCAGCAGAGATCTAGACCCTTGGGAGTTCTTC. It codes for CATSRDLDPWEFF. This rearrangement joins TRBV15 to TRBJ2-1; D gene uncertain. Trimming shortened V by 0 bases and J by 14 bases, and 14 bases separated the two germline ends. This CDR3 has 13 amino acids. Germline V lookup: CDR1 LNHNV, CDR2 YYDKDF (reference sequence).

V and J are TRBV27 and TRBJ2-5; D call uncertain. CDR1 and CDR2 (germline): MNHEY, SMNVEV (reference sequence). Trimming stripped 2 bases from V and 4 bases from J, with 8 bases between. CDR3 length: 13 residues. The CDR3 protein is CASSLRDRETQYF. The CDR3 DNA reads as TGTGCCAGCAGTTTACGAGATCGAGAGACCCAGTACTTC.

The V call is TRBV7-2, the J call TRBJ2-3, with 8 bases fitting TRBD2. The V segment lost 3 bases and the J segment 2 bases; nucleotides outside the gene matches: 10. Germline CDR1 SGHTA, CDR2 FQGNSA. The CDR3 covers 17 residues. In DNA form, the CDR3 reads TGTGCCAGCAGCTTTTTGCCCGGGGGGGCCCCCACAGATACGCAGTATTTT. Amino acids: CASSFLPGGAPTDTQYF.

The gene calls are TRBV14 and TRBJ2-1; D gene ambiguous. Trimming took off 2 bases at V and 9 bases at J, with 11 bases between the two ends. Germline loops: CDR1 SGHDN, CDR2 FVKESK. This CDR3 spans 13 amino acids. CDR3 amino acids: CASSQTGQIEQFF. The CDR3 region has the DNA TGTGCCAGCAGCCAAACTGGGCAGATTGAGCAGTTCTTC.

This chain uses TRBV5-4 with TRBJ1-5; D not certain. Germline loops: CDR1 SGHNT, CDR2 YYREEE (reference sequence). Trimming left V 5 bases short and J 8 bases short, with 14 bases between. The CDR3 loop spans 13 amino acids. Written as DNA, the CDR3 is TGTGCCAGCAGTCCGGAAATGCGAAAGCCCCAGCATTTT. It codes for CASSPEMRKPQHF.

This clone was seen only once. This chain connects TRBV27 to TRBJ2-6; tentative D call: TRBD1 (6 bases). CDR1 is MNHEY, CDR2 SMNVEV, per germline (reference sequence). The CDR3 covers 15 residues. V lost 3 bases, J lost 1 base, and 7 bases lay in between. For the CDR3, the DNA is TGTGCCAGCAGTTTCGGACAGTCTGGGGCCAACGTCCTGACTTTC. It codes for CASSFGQSGANVLTF.

About this clone itself: The same CDR3 is also encoded by other DNA sequences in this sample. V and J are TRBV11-2 and TRBJ2-7; no clear D. This CDR3 comprises 11 residues. V lost 3 bases and J lost 4, with 4 bases in between. Germline lookup yields CDR1 SGHAT and CDR2 FQNNGV. The CDR3 DNA is TGTGCCAGCAGCTTGAGGTACGAGCAGTACTTC. This encodes CASSLRYEQYF. Full variable domain (missing parts from reference TRBV11-2 and TRBJ2-7): EAGVAQSPRYKIIEKRQSVAFWCNPISGHATLYWYQQILGQGPKLLIQFQNNGVVDDSQLPKDRFSAERLKGVDSTLKIQPAKLEDSAVYLCASSLRYEQYFGPGTRLTVT.

This clone was counted a few times. The V and J genes are TRBV27 and TRBJ2-6; tentatively, D is TRBD1 or TRBD2 (6 bases each). The germline gives CDR1 MNHEY, CDR2 SMNVEV (reference sequence). V lost 5 bases to trimming and J lost 3 bases, with 20 bases between them. The CDR3 extends over 18 amino acids. CDR3 nucleotides: TGTGCCAGCAGTACCACCCGACTAGGGGGTGTTGGGGCCAACGTCCTGACTTTC. Amino acids: CASSTTRLGGVGANVLTF.

The chain recombines TRBV29-1 with TRBJ1-1; D is unresolved. Trimming took 4 bases from V and 2 from J, leaving 11 bases between them. This CDR3 contains 13 residues. Germline CDR1 SQVTM, CDR2 ANQGSEA. CDR3 loop: CSVGGAANTEAFF. The CDR3 DNA is TGCAGCGTTGGGGGAGCAGCTAACACTGAAGCTTTCTTT.

The chain couples TRBV28 to TRBJ2-6; 14 positions agree with TRBD2. V shed 5 bases, J shed 2 bases, and the junction held 11 bases outside the gene matches. Per the germline V gene, CDR1 is MDHEN and CDR2 is SYDVKM. The CDR3 spans 20 residues. This CDR3 reads CASSLGTSGSTFAGANVLTF. The CDR3 DNA sequence: TGTGCCAGCAGTCTAGGGACTAGCGGGAGTACTTTTGCTGGGGCCAACGTCCTGACTTTC.

V usage is TRBV4-1 and J usage is TRBJ1-4, with 9 bases identical to TRBD1. CDR1 is MGHRA, CDR2 YSYEKL, per germline. Unmatched junction bases numbered 11, after V lost 0 bases and J lost 6 bases. The CDR3 has 18 residues. CDR3 protein: CASSQEQGAQGVYEKLFF. DNA of the CDR3: TGCGCCAGCAGCCAAGAACAGGGGGCTCAGGGTGTTTATGAAAAACTGTTTTTT.

The chain links TRBV18 to TRBJ2-5; D gene uncertain. The ends were cut back, 5 bases at V and 2 bases at J, with 9 bases in the middle. The CDR3 covers 13 residues. Germline V gene sequence: CDR1 KGHSH, CDR2 LQKENI. The DNA of the CDR3 is TGTGCCAGCTCAATGGCAGCTCAAGAGACCCAGTACTTC. It encodes CASSMAAQETQYF.

The chain has TRBV5-1 and TRBJ1-4; TRBD1 agrees at 9 bases. This CDR3 spans 17 amino acids. J gave up 2 bases and V 5 bases, and 10 bases lay outside the gene matches. From germline, CDR1 is SGHRS and CDR2 YFSETQ. The CDR3 loop reads CASSPGQGFGTNEKLFF. The CDR3 DNA sequence: TGCGCCAGCAGTCCGGGACAGGGCTTTGGGACTAATGAAAAACTGTTTTTT.

The chain employs TRBV4-1 and TRBJ2-5; D call uncertain. The CDR3 length is 13 residues. Germline assignment: CDR1 MGHRA and CDR2 YSYEKL. The ends were cut back, 5 bases at V and 2 bases at J, with 9 bases in the middle. As DNA, the CDR3 is TGCGCCAGCAGCATCGGAGTACAAGAGACCCAGTACTTC. This gives the protein CASSIGVQETQYF.

V gene TRBV18 combines with J gene TRBJ2-3, with D possibly matching TRBD2 (5 bases). In germline, CDR1 is KGHSH, CDR2 LQKENI. The CDR3 consists of 13 residues. The V end lost 0 bases, the J end lost 8 bases, and 9 bases lay between the germline ends. The CDR3 coding sequence is TGTGCCAGCTCACCACCCGGAGGTGCTACGCAGTATTTT. This codes for CASSPPGGATQYF.

The chain employs TRBV5-1 and TRBJ1-2; 9 bases are shared with TRBD1. CDR3 length: 15 residues. J gave up 8 bases and V 0 bases, and 8 bases lay outside the gene matches. The germline V gene has CDR1 SGHRS and CDR2 YFSETQ. The CDR3 here is CASSLEGQGSGGYTF. The CDR3 bases are TGCGCCAGCAGCTTGGAGGGACAGGGATCGGGGGGCTACACCTTC.

The J gene is TRBJ2-1, the V gene TRBV19; 10 bases are shared with TRBD2. The junction had 8 bases not matched to a gene; V was cut back by 3 bases and J by 9 bases. Germline CDR1 LNHDA, CDR2 SQIVND (reference sequence). This CDR3 has 15 residues. The CDR3 DNA follows: TGTGCCAGTAGTATTGGGACTAGCGATATCTCTGAGCAGTTCTTC. Protein: CASSIGTSDISEQFF. The full variable domain, in which reference TRBV19 and TRBJ2-1 provide the parts outside the CDR3, is DGGITQSPKYLFRKEGQNVTLSCEQNLNHDAMYWYRQDPGQGLRLIYYSQIVNDFQKGDIAEGYSVSREKKESFPLTVTSAQKNPTAFYLCASSIGTSDISEQFFGPGTRLTVL.

The chain has TRBV5-4 and TRBJ2-3, with 8 bases that match TRBD1. The CDR3 contains 17 residues. Losses at the gene ends were 4 bases for V and 0 bases for J; bases not matched to a gene: 10. The V gene's germline CDR1 is SGHNT and CDR2 YYREEE (reference sequence). CDR3 protein: CASSLLGRGRSTDTQYF. CDR3 DNA: TGTGCCAGCAGCCTCCTTGGCAGGGGGCGTAGCACAGATACGCAGTATTTT.

The V and J genes are TRBV18 and TRBJ1-2; TRBD1 aligns across 7 bases. V shed 4 bases, J shed 2 bases, and the junction held 4 bases outside the gene matches. Germline V gene lookup returns CDR1 KGHSH and CDR2 LQKENI. This CDR3 spans 14 amino acids. The CDR3 sequence: CASSQDRENYGYTF. The CDR3 DNA follows: TGTGCCAGCTCACAAGACAGGGAGAACTATGGCTACACCTTC.

The chain has TRBV15 and TRBJ2-1; the D gene is possibly TRBD2 (6 bases). The germline V gene has CDR1 LNHNV and CDR2 YYDKDF (reference sequence). Trimming pared 5 bases from V and 7 bases from J, leaving 12 bases between. CDR3 size: 13 residues. CDR3 in DNA: TGTGCCACCAGCCGAGCAGGAGGGAATGAGCAGTTCTTC. As protein: CATSRAGGNEQFF.